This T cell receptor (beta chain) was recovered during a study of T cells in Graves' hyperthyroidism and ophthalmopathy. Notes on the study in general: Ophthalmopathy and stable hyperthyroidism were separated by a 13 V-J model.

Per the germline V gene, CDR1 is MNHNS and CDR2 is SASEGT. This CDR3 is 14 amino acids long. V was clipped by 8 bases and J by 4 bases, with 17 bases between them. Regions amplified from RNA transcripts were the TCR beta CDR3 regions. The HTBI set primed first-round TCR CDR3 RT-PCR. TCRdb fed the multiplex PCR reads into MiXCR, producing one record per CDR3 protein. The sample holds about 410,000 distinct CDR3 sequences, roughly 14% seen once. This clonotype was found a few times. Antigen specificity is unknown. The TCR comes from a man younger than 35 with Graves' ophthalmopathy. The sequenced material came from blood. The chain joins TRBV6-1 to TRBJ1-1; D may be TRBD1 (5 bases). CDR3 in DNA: TGTGCCAGCGGCCCGCCGGGGCGTAGCACTGAAGCTTTCTTT. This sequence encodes CASGPPGRSTEAFF.